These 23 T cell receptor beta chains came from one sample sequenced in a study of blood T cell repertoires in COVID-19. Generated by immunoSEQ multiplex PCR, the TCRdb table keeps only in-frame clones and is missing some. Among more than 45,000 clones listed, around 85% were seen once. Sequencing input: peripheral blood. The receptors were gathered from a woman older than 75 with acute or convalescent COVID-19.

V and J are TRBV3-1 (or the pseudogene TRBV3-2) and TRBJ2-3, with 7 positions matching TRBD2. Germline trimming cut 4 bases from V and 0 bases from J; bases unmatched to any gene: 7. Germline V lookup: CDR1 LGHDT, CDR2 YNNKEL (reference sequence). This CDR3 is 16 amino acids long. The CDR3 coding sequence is TGTGCCAGCAGCCCTGGGACTACGTCTAGCACAGATACGCAGTATTTT. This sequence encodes CASSPGTTSSTDTQYF.

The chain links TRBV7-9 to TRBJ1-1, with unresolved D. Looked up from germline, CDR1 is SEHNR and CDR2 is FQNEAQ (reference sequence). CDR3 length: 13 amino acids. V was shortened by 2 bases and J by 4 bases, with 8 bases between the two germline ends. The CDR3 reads CASSLNEGTEAFF. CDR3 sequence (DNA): TGTGCCAGCAGCTTAAACGAGGGCACTGAAGCTTTCTTT.

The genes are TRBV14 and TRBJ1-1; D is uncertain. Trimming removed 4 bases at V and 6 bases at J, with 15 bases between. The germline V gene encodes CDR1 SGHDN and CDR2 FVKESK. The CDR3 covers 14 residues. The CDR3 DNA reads TGTGCCAGCAGCCCCGCTGGGAGGAGGTCTGAAGCTTTCTTT. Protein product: CASSPAGRRSEAFF.

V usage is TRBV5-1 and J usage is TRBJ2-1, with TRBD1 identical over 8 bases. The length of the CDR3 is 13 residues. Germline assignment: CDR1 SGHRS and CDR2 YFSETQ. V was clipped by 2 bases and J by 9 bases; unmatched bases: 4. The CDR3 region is CASSFTGGGEQFF. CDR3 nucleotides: TGCGCCAGCAGCTTCACAGGGGGAGGTGAGCAGTTCTTC.

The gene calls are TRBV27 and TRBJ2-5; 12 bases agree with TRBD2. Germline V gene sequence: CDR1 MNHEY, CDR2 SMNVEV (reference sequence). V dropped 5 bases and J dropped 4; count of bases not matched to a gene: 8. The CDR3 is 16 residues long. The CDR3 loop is CASSPLGTSGSETQYF. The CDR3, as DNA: TGTGCCAGCAGTCCCTTGGGGACTAGCGGGTCAGAGACCCAGTACTTC.

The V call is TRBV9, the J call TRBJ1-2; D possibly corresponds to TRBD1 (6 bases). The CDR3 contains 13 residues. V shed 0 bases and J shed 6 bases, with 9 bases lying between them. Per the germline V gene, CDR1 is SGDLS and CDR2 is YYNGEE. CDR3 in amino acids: CASSVEQGNGYTF. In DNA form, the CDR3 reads TGTGCCAGCAGCGTAGAACAGGGTAATGGCTACACCTTC.

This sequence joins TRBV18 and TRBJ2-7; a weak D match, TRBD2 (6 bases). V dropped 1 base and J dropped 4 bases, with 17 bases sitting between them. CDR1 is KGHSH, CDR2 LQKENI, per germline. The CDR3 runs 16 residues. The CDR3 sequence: CASSPRGGASIYEQYF. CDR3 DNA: TGTGCCAGCTCACCACGAGGAGGGGCGTCCATTTACGAGCAGTACTTC. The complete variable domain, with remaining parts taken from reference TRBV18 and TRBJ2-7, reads NAGVMQNPRHLVRRRGQEARLRCSPMKGHSHVYWYRQLPEEGLKFMVYLQKENIIDESGMPKERFSAEFPKEGPSILRIQQVVRGDSAAYFCASSPRGGASIYEQYFGPGTRLTVT.

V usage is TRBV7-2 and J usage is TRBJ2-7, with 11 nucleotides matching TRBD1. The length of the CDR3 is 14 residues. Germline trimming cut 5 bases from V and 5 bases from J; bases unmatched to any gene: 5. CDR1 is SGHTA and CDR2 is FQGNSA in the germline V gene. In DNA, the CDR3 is TGTGCCAGCAGCCCCGGACAGGGGGCCCACGAGCAGTACTTC. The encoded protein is CASSPGQGAHEQYF.

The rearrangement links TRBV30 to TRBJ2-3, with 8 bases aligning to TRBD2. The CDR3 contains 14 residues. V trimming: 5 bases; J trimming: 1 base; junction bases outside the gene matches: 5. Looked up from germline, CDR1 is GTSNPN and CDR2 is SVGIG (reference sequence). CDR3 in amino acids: CAWGGGTGTDTQYF. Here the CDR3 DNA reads TGTGCCTGGGGCGGGGGGACCGGCACAGATACGCAGTATTTT.

The CDR3 DNA reads as TGTGCCAGCTCACCAGGGGAGATTGAAGCTTTCTTT. Its translation is CASSPGEIEAFF. This sequence joins TRBV18 and TRBJ1-1; D is undetermined. The CDR3 contains 12 residues. Per germline, CDR1 KGHSH and CDR2 LQKENI. V was cut by 2 bases and J by 7 bases, with 8 bases left in between.

The CDR3 bases are TGCGCCAGCAGCTTGGATAGAAGCTATGGCTACACCTTC. Its translation: CASSLDRSYGYTF. This rearrangement joins TRBV5-1 to TRBJ1-2; D not certain. The germline CDR1 and CDR2 sequences are SGHRS and YFSETQ. Trimming pared 0 bases from V and 4 bases from J, leaving 7 bases between. The CDR3 is made up of 13 amino acids.

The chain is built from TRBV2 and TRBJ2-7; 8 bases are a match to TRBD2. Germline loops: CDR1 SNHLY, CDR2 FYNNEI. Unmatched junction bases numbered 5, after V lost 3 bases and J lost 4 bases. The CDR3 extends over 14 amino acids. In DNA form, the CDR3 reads TGTGCCAGCAGTGACGGCGGGGGGCCTTACGAGCAGTACTTC. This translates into CASSDGGGPYEQYF.

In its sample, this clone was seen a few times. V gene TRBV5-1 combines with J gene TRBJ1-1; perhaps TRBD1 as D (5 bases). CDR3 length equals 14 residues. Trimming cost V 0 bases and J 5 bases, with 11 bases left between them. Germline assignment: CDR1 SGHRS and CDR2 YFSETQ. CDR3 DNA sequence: TGCGCCAGCAGCTTGGGGGGCAGCCGGACTGAAGCTTTCTTT. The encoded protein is CASSLGGSRTEAFF.

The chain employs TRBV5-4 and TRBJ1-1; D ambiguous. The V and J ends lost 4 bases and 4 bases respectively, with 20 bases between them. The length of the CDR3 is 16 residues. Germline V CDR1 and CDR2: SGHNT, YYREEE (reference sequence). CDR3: CASSRGRNQEATEAFF. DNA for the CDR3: TGTGCCAGCAGCCGCGGACGAAATCAGGAGGCCACTGAAGCTTTCTTT.

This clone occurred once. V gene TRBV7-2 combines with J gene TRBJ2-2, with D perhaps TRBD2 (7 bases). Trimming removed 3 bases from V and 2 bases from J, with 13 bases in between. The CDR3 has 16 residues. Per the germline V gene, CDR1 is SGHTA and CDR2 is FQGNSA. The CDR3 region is CASSFRGAYNTGELFF. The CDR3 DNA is TGTGCCAGCAGCTTCCGGGGGGCTTATAACACCGGGGAGCTGTTTTTT.

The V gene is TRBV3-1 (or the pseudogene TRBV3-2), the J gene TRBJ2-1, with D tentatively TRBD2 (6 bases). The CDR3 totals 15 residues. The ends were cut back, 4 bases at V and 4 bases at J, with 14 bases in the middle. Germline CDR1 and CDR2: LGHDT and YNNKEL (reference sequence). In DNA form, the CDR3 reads TGTGCCAGCAGCCGACGACTAGTTGGGTACAATGAGCAGTTCTTC. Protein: CASSRRLVGYNEQFF.

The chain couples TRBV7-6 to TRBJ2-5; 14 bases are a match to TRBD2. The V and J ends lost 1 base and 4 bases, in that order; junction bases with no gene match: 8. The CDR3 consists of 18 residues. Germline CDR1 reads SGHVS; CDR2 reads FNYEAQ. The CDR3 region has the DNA TGTGCCAGCAGCTTAGGGGGTGCCGGGACTAGCGGGGGAGAGACCCAGTACTTC. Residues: CASSLGGAGTSGGETQYF. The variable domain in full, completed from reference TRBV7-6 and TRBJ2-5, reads GAGVSQSPRYKVTKRGQDVALRCDPISGHVSLYWYRQALGQGPEFLTYFNYEAQQDKSGLPNDRFSAERPEGSISTLTIQRTEQRDSAMYRCASSLGGAGTSGGETQYFGPGTRLLVL.

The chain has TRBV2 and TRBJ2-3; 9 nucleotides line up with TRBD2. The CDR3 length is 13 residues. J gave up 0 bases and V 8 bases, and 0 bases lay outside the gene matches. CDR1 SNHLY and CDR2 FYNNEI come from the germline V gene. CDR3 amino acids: CASLAGSTDTQYF. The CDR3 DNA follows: TGTGCCAGCCTAGCGGGGAGCACAGATACGCAGTATTTT.

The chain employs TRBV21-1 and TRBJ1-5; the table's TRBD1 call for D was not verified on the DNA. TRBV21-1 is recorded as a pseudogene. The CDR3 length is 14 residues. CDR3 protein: CASSKGRFCQPQHF. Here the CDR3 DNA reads TGTGCCAGCAGCAAGGGGCGATTTTGTCAGCCCCAGCATTTT.

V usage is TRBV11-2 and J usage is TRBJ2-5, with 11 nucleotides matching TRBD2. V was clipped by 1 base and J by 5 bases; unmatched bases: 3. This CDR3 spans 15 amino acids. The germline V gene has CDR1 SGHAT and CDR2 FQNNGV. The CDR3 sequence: CASSLVASGGETQYF. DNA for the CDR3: TGTGCCAGCAGCTTAGTAGCTAGCGGGGGGGAGACCCAGTACTTC.

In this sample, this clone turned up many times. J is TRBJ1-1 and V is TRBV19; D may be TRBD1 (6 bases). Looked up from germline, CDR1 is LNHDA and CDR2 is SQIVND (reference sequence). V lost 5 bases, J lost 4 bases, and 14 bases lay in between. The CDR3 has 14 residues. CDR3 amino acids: CASSAGTLGTEAFF. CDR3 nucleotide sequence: TGTGCCAGTAGTGCCGGGACACTGGGCACTGAAGCTTTCTTT.

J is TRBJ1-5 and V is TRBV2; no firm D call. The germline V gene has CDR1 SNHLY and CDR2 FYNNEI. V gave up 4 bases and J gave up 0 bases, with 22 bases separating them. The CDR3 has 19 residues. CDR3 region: CASSVPRKPTSGSNQPQHF. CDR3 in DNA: TGTGCCAGCAGTGTCCCACGAAAACCAACCTCAGGTAGCAATCAGCCCCAGCATTTT.

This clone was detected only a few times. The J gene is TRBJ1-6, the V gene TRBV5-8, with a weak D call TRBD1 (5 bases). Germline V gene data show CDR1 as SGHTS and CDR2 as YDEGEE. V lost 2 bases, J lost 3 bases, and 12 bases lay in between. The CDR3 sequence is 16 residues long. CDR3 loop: CASSLRTGSYNSPLHF. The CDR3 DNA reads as TGTGCCAGCAGCTTAAGAACAGGCAGCTATAATTCACCCCTCCACTTT.